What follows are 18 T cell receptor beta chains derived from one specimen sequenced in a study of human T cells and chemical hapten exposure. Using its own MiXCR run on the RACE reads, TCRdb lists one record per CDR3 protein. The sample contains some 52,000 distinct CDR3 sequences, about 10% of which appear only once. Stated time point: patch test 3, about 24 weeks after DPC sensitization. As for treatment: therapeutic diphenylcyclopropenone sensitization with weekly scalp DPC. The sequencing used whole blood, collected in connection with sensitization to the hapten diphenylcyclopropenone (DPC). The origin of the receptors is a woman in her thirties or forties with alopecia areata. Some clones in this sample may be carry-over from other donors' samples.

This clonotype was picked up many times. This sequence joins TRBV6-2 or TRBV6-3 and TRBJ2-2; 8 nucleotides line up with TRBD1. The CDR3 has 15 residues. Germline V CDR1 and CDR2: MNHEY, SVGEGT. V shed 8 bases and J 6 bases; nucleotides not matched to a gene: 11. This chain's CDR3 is CASRSGGALAGELFF. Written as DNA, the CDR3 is TGTGCCAGCCGGTCAGGGGGCGCCTTGGCCGGGGAGCTGTTTTTT.

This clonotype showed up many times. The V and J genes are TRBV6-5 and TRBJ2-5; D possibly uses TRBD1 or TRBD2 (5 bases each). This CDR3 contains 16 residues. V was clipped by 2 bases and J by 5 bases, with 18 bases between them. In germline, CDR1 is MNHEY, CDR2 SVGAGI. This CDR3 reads CASSYGTGSLGETQYF. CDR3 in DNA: TGTGCCAGCAGTTACGGGACGGGGTCCTTAGGGGAGACCCAGTACTTC.

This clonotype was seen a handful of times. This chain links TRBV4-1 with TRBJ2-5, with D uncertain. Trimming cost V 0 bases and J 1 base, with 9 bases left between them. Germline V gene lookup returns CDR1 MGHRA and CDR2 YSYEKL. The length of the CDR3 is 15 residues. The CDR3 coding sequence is TGCGCCAGCAGCCAAGATGAGGACCTCCAAGAGACCCAGTACTTC. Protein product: CASSQDEDLQETQYF.

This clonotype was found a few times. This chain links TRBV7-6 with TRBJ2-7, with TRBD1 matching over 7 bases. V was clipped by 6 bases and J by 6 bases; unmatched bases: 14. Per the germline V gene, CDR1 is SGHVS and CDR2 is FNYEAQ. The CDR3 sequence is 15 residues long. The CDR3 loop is CASRESTGTVGEQYF. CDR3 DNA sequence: TGTGCCAGCAGAGAGTCAACCGGGACAGTGGGCGAGCAGTACTTC.

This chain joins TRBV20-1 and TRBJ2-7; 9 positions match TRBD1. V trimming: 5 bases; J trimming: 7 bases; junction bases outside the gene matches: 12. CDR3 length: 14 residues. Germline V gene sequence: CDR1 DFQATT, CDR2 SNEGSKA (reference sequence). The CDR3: CSASSQGAPWEQYF. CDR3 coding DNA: TGCAGTGCTTCCTCACAGGGGGCGCCGTGGGAGCAGTACTTC.

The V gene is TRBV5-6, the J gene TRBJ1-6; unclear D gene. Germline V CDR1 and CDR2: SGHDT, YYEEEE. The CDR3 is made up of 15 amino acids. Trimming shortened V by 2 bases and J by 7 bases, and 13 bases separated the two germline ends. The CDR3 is CASSFLGVSNSPLHF. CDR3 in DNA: TGTGCCAGCAGCTTCCTCGGAGTCTCGAATTCACCCCTCCACTTT. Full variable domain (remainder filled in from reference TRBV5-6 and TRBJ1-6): DAGVTQSPTHLIKTRGQQVTLRCSPKSGHDTVSWYQQALGQGPQFIFQYYEEEERQRGNFPDRFSGHQFPNYSSELNVNALLLGDSALYLCASSFLGVSNSPLHFGNGTRLTVT.

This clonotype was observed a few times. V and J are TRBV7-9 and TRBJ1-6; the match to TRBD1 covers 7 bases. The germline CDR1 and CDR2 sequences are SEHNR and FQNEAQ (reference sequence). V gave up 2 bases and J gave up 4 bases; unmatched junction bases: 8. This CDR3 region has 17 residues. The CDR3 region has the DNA TGTGCCAGCAGCTTATTTGACAGGGCCCAATATAATTCACCCCTCCACTTT. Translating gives CASSLFDRAQYNSPLHF.

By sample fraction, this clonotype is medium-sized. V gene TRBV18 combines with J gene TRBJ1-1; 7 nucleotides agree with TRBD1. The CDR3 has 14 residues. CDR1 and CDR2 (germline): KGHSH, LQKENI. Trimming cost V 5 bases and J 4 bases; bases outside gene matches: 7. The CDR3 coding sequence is TGTGCCAGCTCATCTTACTCAGGGGGCACTGAAGCTTTCTTT. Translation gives CASSSYSGGTEAFF.

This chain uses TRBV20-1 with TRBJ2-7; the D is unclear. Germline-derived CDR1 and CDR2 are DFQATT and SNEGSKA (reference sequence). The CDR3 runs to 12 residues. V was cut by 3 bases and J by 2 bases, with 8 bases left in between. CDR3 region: CSARDVAYEQYF. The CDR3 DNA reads TGCAGTGCTAGGGACGTTGCCTACGAGCAGTACTTC.

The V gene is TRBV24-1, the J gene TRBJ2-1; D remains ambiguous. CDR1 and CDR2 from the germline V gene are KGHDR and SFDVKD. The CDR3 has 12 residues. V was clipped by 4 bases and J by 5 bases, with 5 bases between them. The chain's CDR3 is CATSEQNNEQFF. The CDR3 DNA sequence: TGTGCCACCAGTGAGCAAAACAATGAGCAGTTCTTC.

CDR3 in amino acids: CASSQGSDEQYF. The DNA of the CDR3 is TGTGCCAGCAGCCAAGGGTCCGACGAGCAGTACTTC. V gene TRBV3-1 combines with J gene TRBJ2-7; D unresolved. The ends were cut back, 1 base at V and 5 bases at J, with 6 bases in the middle. The CDR3 is made up of 12 amino acids. The germline V gene has CDR1 LGHDT and CDR2 YNNKEL (reference sequence).

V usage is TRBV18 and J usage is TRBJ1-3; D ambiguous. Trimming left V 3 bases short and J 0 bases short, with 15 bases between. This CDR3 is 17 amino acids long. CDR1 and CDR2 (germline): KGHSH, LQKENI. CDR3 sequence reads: CASSPTKQINSGNTIYF. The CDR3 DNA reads TGTGCCAGCTCACCTACAAAACAGATTAACTCTGGAAACACCATATATTTT.

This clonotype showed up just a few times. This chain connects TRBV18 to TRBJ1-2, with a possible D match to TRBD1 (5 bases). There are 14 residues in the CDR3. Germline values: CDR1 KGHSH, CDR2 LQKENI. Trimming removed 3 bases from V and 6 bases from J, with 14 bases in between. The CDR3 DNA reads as TGTGCCAGCTCACCCCTCGGGACCGCCCATGGCTACACCTTC. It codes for CASSPLGTAHGYTF.

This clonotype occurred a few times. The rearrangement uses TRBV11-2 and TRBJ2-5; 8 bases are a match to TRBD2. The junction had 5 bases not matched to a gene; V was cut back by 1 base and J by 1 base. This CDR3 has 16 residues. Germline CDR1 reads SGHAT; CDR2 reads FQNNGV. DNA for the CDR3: TGTGCCAGCAGCTTAGGACCTAGCGGGCCCCAAGAGACCCAGTACTTC. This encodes CASSLGPSGPQETQYF.

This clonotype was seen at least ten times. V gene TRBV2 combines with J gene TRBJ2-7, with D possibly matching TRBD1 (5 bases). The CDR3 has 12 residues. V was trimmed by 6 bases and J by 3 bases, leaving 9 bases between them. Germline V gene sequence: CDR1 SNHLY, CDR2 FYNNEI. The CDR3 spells CASSKGFYEQYF. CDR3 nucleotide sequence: TGTGCCAGCAGCAAGGGGTTCTACGAGCAGTACTTC.

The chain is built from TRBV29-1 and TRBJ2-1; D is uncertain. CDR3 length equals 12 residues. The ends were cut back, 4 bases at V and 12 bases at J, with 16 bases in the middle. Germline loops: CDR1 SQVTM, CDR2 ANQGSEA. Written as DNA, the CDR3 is TGCAGCGTTGTCCCTAAGTTCGGTGTGCAGTTCTTC. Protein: CSVVPKFGVQFF.

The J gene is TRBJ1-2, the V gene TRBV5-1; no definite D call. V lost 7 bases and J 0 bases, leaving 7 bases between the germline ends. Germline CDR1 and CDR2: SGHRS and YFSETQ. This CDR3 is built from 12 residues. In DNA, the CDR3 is TGCGCCAGCGGTAAAGCTAACTATGGCTACACCTTC. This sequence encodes CASGKANYGYTF.

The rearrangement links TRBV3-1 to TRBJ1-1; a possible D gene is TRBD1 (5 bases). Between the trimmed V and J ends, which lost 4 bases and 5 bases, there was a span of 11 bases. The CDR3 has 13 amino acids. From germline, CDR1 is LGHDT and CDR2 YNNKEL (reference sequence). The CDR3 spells CASSPGGLTEAFF. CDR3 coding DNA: TGTGCCAGCAGCCCGGGGGGGTTAACTGAAGCTTTCTTT. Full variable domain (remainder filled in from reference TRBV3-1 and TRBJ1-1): DTAVSQTPKYLVTQMGNDKSIKCEQNLGHDTMYWYKQDSKKFLKIMFSYNNKELIINETVPNRFSPKSPDKAHLNLHINSLELGDSAVYFCASSPGGLTEAFFGQGTRLTVV.